One TCR beta chain is described in this entry. Its antigen remains unidentified. Clones were sequenced by immunoSEQ multiplex PCR, and TCRdb holds only the in-frame ones, with some missing. The sample lists tens of thousands of clones, about 89% occurring once. Germline values: CDR1 LNHDA, CDR2 SQIVND (reference sequence). The CDR3 is made up of 13 amino acids. Unmatched junction bases numbered 7, after V lost 6 bases and J lost 8 bases. These data are taken from a study of OX40 agonist ivuxolimab in advanced cancers. Study at large: Intravenous ivuxolimab at 0.01 to 10 mg/kg was given to patients every 2 weeks. General study points: Expanded clones belonging to CD8+ T cells outnumbered, on average, those of CD4+. Among expanded peripheral T cells, antigen specificity went undetermined.

This receptor was identified in an adult with an advanced solid tumor such as melanoma, head and neck, liver or kidney cancer. The chain uses TRBV19 and TRBJ2-1; 7 bases are a match to TRBD2. The sample consisted of CD4+ or CD8+ T cells sorted from blood, taken in a trial of the OX40 agonist ivuxolimab. The CDR3 region has the DNA TGTGCCAGTAGCCAGACTAGCCCCCATGAGCAGTTCTTC. Its translation is CASSQTSPHEQFF.